One T cell receptor beta chain is described in this entry. Its recognized antigen is unknown. Base-call qualities are not available, and no considerably larger clone is one nucleotide away. Receptor amplification or capture employed the immunoSEQ multiplex PCR assay. For TCR sequencing, RNA was extracted from every sample and reverse transcribed into cDNA to serve as template. SuperScript III was used to make first-strand cDNA, primed with a 2:1 mix of oligo-dT and random hexamers. A synthetic immune receptor repertoire was used to assess amplification bias, and residual bias was removed computationally. The original pipeline was this. After raw reads were preprocessed to remove errors, the CDR3 was defined following IMGT conventions as running from the conserved cysteine to phenylalanine. Clonality was calculated as 1 minus Shannon entropy normalized by log2 of the number of productive unique TCRs. Scalp TCRbeta sequences were cross-referenced with sorted blood CD4 and CD8 repertoires so that the CD4 or CD8 identity of scalp clones could be inferred. In its TCRdb copy, this immuneACCESS table keeps in-frame sequences only and misses some clones. Where compared with another copy, unresolved V genes explain less than half of these, and the others have no known cause. From that table come the V and J calls and clone size; the DNA was used to work out D and trimming. Counted in this sample were 110,000 or so clones; approximately 59% of them appeared once. The biggest ten clones account for roughly 30% of the sample.

This entry comes from a study of CD8+ T cells in alopecia areata (dated by TCRdb to the late 2010s). About the full investigation: The treated patients took part in an open-label pilot trial in which moderate-to-severe alopecia areata was treated with oral tofacitinib at 5 to 10 mg twice daily. Tofacitinib was administered for 6 to 18 months, and 6 months of follow-up off drug were then conducted to assess delayed response and recurrence. Disease severity in treated patients was measured with the SALT score, which quantifies the percentage of affected scalp surface area. In both human patients and the C3H/HeJ mouse model, the study applied high-throughput TCRbeta sequencing to look at T cell clonal expansion in alopecia areata. In humans, TCRbeta sequencing was performed on scalp tissue and on sorted CD4+ and CD8+ peripheral blood T cells from healthy controls and from patients with patchy or totalis/universalis alopecia areata. Patients on tofacitinib were biopsied at baseline and after 4 and 24 weeks of treatment, and several of the patients also had a later scalp biopsy. Clonality in the scalp was compared among normal scalp (n=4), patchy alopecia areata scalp (n=8), and alopecia totalis/universalis scalp (n=8). RNA came from the PAXgene miRNA kit for fixed scalp, the miRNeasy kit for PBMCs, and the RNeasy kit for mouse skin. TCRbeta CDR3 regions were amplified by immunoSEQ multiplex PCR using 35 Vbeta forward and 13 Jbeta reverse primers. Results and caveats for the whole study, not just this receptor: Shared TCR sequences between patients were less evident than in mice, which may be partly attributable to HLA diversity in the patient population. Tofacitinib significantly decreased scalp clonality and the number of expanded CD8+ clones among the top 100 scalp clones. Higher clonality and more expanded CD8+ clones were observed in lesional scalp than in normal scalp, particularly in alopecia totalis/universalis, a finding suggestive of antigenic drive. Resident alphabeta T cells in normal human skin are also sequenced, complicating scalp TCR repertoire analysis, unlike mouse skin dominated by gammadelta T cells. Many expanded lesional clones persisted in scalp and blood during tofacitinib treatment, which may partly explain relapse after stopping treatment. The treated cohort was small, with a single nonresponder, so links between baseline CD8+ expansion and response need larger studies.

Per the germline V gene (reference sequence), MNHEY is the CDR1 and SMNVEV is the CDR2. Trimming takes 2 bases off V and 10 bases off J; junction bases not matched to a gene: 13. The CDR3 numbers 15 residues from cysteine through phenylalanine. Solely the CDR3 DNA is kept, with 45 bases framed from the first base. What this sample's time point label stands for: approximately 4 weeks on oral tofacitinib. Sample treatment or condition, as interpreted from the label and publication: oral pan-JAK inhibitor, 5-10 mg twice daily. Lesional scalp punch biopsies and peripheral blood were collected from alopecia areata patients. After PBMCs were isolated by density centrifugation and stained for CD3, CD4 and CD8, a FACSAria was used to sort CD4+ and CD8+ T cells.

The specimen was CD8+ T cells sorted from blood, collected at week 4, from a patient treated with tofacitinib. Here the chain combines TRBV27 and TRBJ2-5; TRBD1 matches 7 bases in the middle. The clonotype comes from a human donor with alopecia areata. For the CDR3, the sequence is CASSLEGAPSEGQYF. In nucleotides, the sequence is TGTGCCAGCAGTTTAGAGGGGGCACCTTCGGAAGGCCAGTACTTC.